The T cell receptor beta chain under discussion was sequenced for a study of blood T cells in healthy people across ages. Overall study findings and caveats: Diversity estimates drawn from one million T cells were deemed underestimates.

This CDR3 contains 14 residues. Germline lookup yields CDR1 SGHTA and CDR2 FQGTGA. Trimming pared 4 bases from V and 5 bases from J, leaving 14 bases between. This clonotype occurred a few times. The antigen remains unidentified. Sample-barcoded 5' priming and a J-beta primer mix drove a second PCR of roughly 6 to 12 cycles. TCRdb ran MiXCR on the 5' RACE reads and lists one entry per CDR3 protein. The sample has some 800,000 distinct CDR3 sequences, 20% to 30% seen once. In addition, the sample was reused for a study of T cells of mothers and their children. Per that paper: Each 15 ul cDNA reaction used roughly 1.4 ug RNA; all RNA was used. Per child, roughly 3.1 million TCR beta CDR3 reads were obtained, against over 9 million per mother. Biologically related mothers and children overlapped slightly more than unrelated pairs, a non-significant difference.

The material sequenced was blood. The chain employs TRBV7-3 and TRBJ2-5, with D tentatively TRBD1 or TRBD2 (5 bases each). This receptor was identified in a boy younger than 18 in good health. The CDR3 loop is CASSWGPAGETQYF. In DNA, the CDR3 is TGTGCCAGCAGCTGGGGACCGGCAGGGGAGACCCAGTACTTC. Using reference TRBV7-3 and TRBJ2-5 for the parts outside the CDR3, the full variable domain is GAGVSQTPSNKVTEKGKYVELRCDPISGHTALYWYRQSLGQGPEFLIYFQGTGAADDSGLPNDRFFAVRPEGSVSTLKIQRTERGDSAVYLCASSWGPAGETQYFGPGTRLLVL.